This T cell receptor beta chain was identified during a study of T cells in tuberculosis. Points on this clone: As yet, its antigen is unknown.

Study-level results: Smaller alpha distances in active tuberculosis partly reflected shorter CDR3-alpha lengths. Samples were chosen by availability of cryopreserved specimens.

The V gene end was trimmed by 1 base and the J gene end by 2 bases; junction bases not matched to a gene: 8. CDR3 length: 16 amino acids. Germline-derived CDR1 and CDR2 are SGHTA and FQGNSA. TCRdb's copy holds only in-frame clones and misses some; the assay was immunoSEQ multiplex PCR. The data contain around 45,000 clones, roughly 94% of them singletons. The TCR sequence derives from a donor under 30 with latent tuberculosis or without tuberculosis infection. Some clones in this sample may be carry-over from other donors' samples. The rearrangement joins TRBV7-2 to TRBJ2-7; 7 bases agree with TRBD2. Sequenced input: PBMCs. The CDR3 loop is CASSLDGAGVAYEQYF. The CDR3 DNA reads as TGTGCCAGCAGCTTAGATGGCGCGGGAGTTGCCTACGAGCAGTACTTC.